This T cell receptor beta chain was found in a study of cytomegalovirus exposure and HLA in healthy donors. Regarding the study as a whole: CMV serostatus was the only immune exposure information that was available. Most CMV-associated TCR beta chains appeared HLA-restricted in a later analysis. Within an earlier analysis, most TCR beta V segments proved productive either about 87% or about 30% of the time.

Germline lookup yields CDR1 MNHNS and CDR2 SASEGT. The V gene lost 6 bases and the J gene lost 1 base, with 12 bases spanning the gap. The CDR3 loop spans 14 amino acids. A multiplex PCR was run with 60 Vbeta primers and 13 Jbeta primers. Per the study methods: Later reanalysis found approximately 80 million unique TCR beta chains, about 11 million of them shared. Generated by immunoSEQ multiplex PCR, the TCRdb table keeps only in-frame clones and is missing some. That table supplies the V and J calls and clone size; D and trimming were determined from the DNA. The table counts tens of thousands of clones; about 5% lies in the top ten. With respect to this clone: The antigen is not known.

This TCR derives from a female donor in good health and CMV-seronegative. This chain uses TRBV6-1 with TRBJ1-2; tentatively, D is TRBD1 (6 bases). The sequenced sample consisted of PBMCs. The CDR3 DNA reads as TGTGCCAGCAGCCCGGACAGCCTTAACTATGGCTACACCTTC. Amino acid sequence: CASSPDSLNYGYTF.